These 23 T cell receptor beta chains were sequenced from one sample in a study of T cells after yellow fever vaccination. A single record per CDR3 protein comes from TCRdb applying MiXCR to the 5' RACE reads. The table has fewer than 500,000 distinct CDR3 sequences, 18% seen once. Sequencing used PBMCs, obtained before the yellow fever booster vaccination. The receptors here all came from a man aged 18 to 29 who received the YFV17D yellow fever vaccine.

Written as DNA, the CDR3 is TGTGCCACCAGCAGAGATAGGACACCGAATCAGCCCCAGCATTTT. Translation: CATSRDRTPNQPQHF. The chain employs TRBV15 and TRBJ1-5; D may be TRBD1 (5 bases). This CDR3 is 15 amino acids long. Germline loops: CDR1 LNHNV, CDR2 YYDKDF (reference sequence). Trimming left V 0 bases short and J 4 bases short, with 10 bases between. Complete variable domain (other parts from reference TRBV15 and TRBJ1-5): DAMVIQNPRYQVTQFGKPVTLSCSQTLNHNVMYWYQQKSSQAPKLLFHYYDKDFNNEADTPDNFQSRRPNTSFCFLDIRSPGLGDTAMYLCATSRDRTPNQPQHFGDGTRLSIL.

This clonotype has only a few counts. The rearrangement links TRBV20-1 to TRBJ2-3, with 9 nucleotides matching TRBD2. The CDR3 spans 16 residues. The V and J ends lost 1 base and 2 bases, in that order; junction bases with no gene match: 7. Germline CDR1 is DFQATT and CDR2 is SNEGSKA (reference sequence). DNA of the CDR3: TGCAGTGCTAGAGGGCTAGCGGGGACCATCACAGATACGCAGTATTTT. Its translation: CSARGLAGTITDTQYF.

This clonotype appeared a few times. The chain couples TRBV4-3 to TRBJ1-2, with D tentatively TRBD1 (5 bases). The V end was cut by 0 bases, the J end by 6 bases, with 23 bases between. The CDR3 extends over 18 amino acids. The germline V gene encodes CDR1 LGHNA and CDR2 YSLEER. CDR3 coding DNA: TGCGCCAGCAGCCAAGAATTGGCAGGGCCGCCGCGGCGAGATGGCTACACCTTC. Its translation: CASSQELAGPPRRDGYTF.

The genes are TRBV3-1 and TRBJ1-1; weak D call: TRBD1 (5 bases). This CDR3 region has 14 residues. The V gene lost 2 bases and the J gene lost 1 base, with 8 bases spanning the gap. Germline V gene sequence: CDR1 LGHDT, CDR2 YNNKEL (reference sequence). As DNA, the CDR3 is TGTGCCAGCAGCCAAAGTGGACAGAACACTGAAGCTTTCTTT. Its translation is CASSQSGQNTEAFF. The full variable domain, rest sourced from reference TRBV3-1 and TRBJ1-1, is DTAVSQTPKYLVTQMGNDKSIKCEQNLGHDTMYWYKQDSKKFLKIMFSYNNKELIINETVPNRFSPKSPDKAHLNLHINSLELGDSAVYFCASSQSGQNTEAFFGQGTRLTVV.

This chain links TRBV12-3 or TRBV12-4 with TRBJ1-1; D remains ambiguous. Trimming removed 6 bases from V and 6 bases from J, with 20 bases in between. The CDR3 runs 15 residues. CDR3: CASSHHLGVDPEAFF. CDR3 bases: TGTGCCAGCAGCCACCACCTCGGGGTCGATCCTGAAGCTTTCTTT.

Regarding this clonotype: At one of its ends the junction is not consistent with the germline gene, which may arise from a read error. The chain joins TRBV9 to TRBJ2-1; 8 bases align to TRBD2. CDR1 and CDR2 (germline): SGDLS, YYNGEE. The CDR3 runs 13 residues. The CDR3 loop is CASSAGWGLGPIF. The CDR3 DNA follows: TGTGCCAGCAGCGCCGGCTGGGGACTAGGCCCTATCTTC.

The chain combines TRBV5-1 with TRBJ2-5, with D possibly matching TRBD2 (6 bases). The CDR3 is 15 residues long. Trimming shortened V by 0 bases and J by 2 bases, and 11 bases separated the two germline ends. Germline-derived CDR1 and CDR2 are SGHRS and YFSETQ. In DNA, the CDR3 is TGCGCCAGCAGCTTGGTAGGTGCGGGACAAGAGACCCAGTACTTC. It translates to CASSLVGAGQETQYF.

This clonotype was found a few times. J is TRBJ1-3 and V is TRBV18; TRBD1 agrees at 10 bases. Trimming at V came to 0 bases and at J to 2 bases, leaving 4 bases not matched to a gene. CDR1 is KGHSH, CDR2 LQKENI, per germline. This CDR3 is built from 17 residues. The CDR3, as DNA: TGTGCCAGCTCACCACCCGGGACAGGGGCTCCTGGAAACACCATATATTTT. It specifies CASSPPGTGAPGNTIYF.

This clonotype was recorded at least ten times. The V call is TRBV7-6, the J call TRBJ2-3, with 15 bases identical to TRBD2. Trimming took 1 base from V and 1 from J; bases not matched to a gene: 9. The germline V gene has CDR1 SGHVS and CDR2 FNYEAQ. This CDR3 has 20 residues. Here the CDR3 DNA reads TGTGCCAGCAGCTTAGGCGGGGGACTAGCGGGGGGCTATGGCACAGATACGCAGTATTTT. This encodes CASSLGGGLAGGYGTDTQYF.

This clonotype occurred a few times. The J gene is TRBJ1-4, the V gene TRBV2; the D is unclear. Germline V gene data show CDR1 as SNHLY and CDR2 as FYNNEI. Trimming left V 2 bases short and J 5 bases short, with 9 bases between. The length of the CDR3 is 14 residues. The CDR3 loop reads CASSEFQENEKLFF. The CDR3 coding sequence is TGTGCCAGCAGTGAATTCCAGGAAAATGAAAAACTGTTTTTT.

The rearrangement joins TRBV6-6 to TRBJ2-1; D call uncertain. The germline V and J ends were trimmed by 2 bases and 0 bases, with 8 bases remaining between them. CDR3 size: 15 residues. Germline V gives CDR1 MNHNY, CDR2 SVGAGI (reference sequence). The CDR3 DNA reads TGTGCCAGCAGTTACCAGATGAGCTCCTACAATGAGCAGTTCTTC. The encoded protein is CASSYQMSSYNEQFF.

The genes are TRBV29-1 and TRBJ2-3; 11 positions match TRBD2. Germline V gene data show CDR1 as SQVTM and CDR2 as ANQGSEA. The CDR3 covers 13 residues. V shed 6 bases, J shed 6 bases, and the junction held 5 bases outside the gene matches. The CDR3 here is CSVRLAGKDTQYF. The CDR3 DNA reads as TGCAGCGTCAGACTAGCGGGGAAGGATACGCAGTATTTT.

A few counts support this clonotype. The V gene is TRBV12-3 or TRBV12-4, the J gene TRBJ1-1; D not resolved. The CDR3 totals 14 residues. Trimming left V 3 bases short and J 5 bases short, with 13 bases between. The CDR3 nucleotides read TGTGCCAGCAGTTTCTTAGGGCGGAAGACTGAAGCTTTCTTT. It encodes CASSFLGRKTEAFF.

This clonotype was seen more than once but under ten times. The CDR3 DNA reads as TGTGCCATCAGGGAGGGGAGTTACAATGAGCAGTTCTTC. It yields the protein CAIREGSYNEQFF. This rearrangement joins TRBV10-3 to TRBJ2-1; perhaps TRBD2 as D (6 bases). The germline V gene encodes CDR1 ENHRY and CDR2 SYGVKD. V dropped 6 bases and J dropped 4 bases, with 10 bases sitting between them. This CDR3 region has 13 residues.

Only a few counts were recorded for this clonotype. The DNA for the CDR3 is TGTGCCAGTAGTCTCCGGGACAGGGGCCCCCATCAGCCCCAGCATTTT. Amino acid sequence: CASSLRDRGPHQPQHF. This rearrangement joins TRBV19 to TRBJ1-5; 10 bases are shared with TRBD1. The CDR3 contains 16 residues. Trimming took 5 bases from V and 5 from J; bases not matched to a gene: 9. Germline assignment: CDR1 LNHDA and CDR2 SQIVND (reference sequence).

This clonotype has only a few counts. The chain's CDR3 is CASSPTGGAGETQYF. The CDR3 coding sequence is TGTGCCAGCAGCCCTACCGGGGGGGCCGGGGAGACCCAGTACTTC. This rearrangement joins TRBV7-3 to TRBJ2-5; 8 bases agree with TRBD2. Germline V CDR1 and CDR2: SGHTA, FQGTGA. This CDR3 has 15 amino acids. The V and J ends lost 5 bases and 5 bases, in that order; junction bases with no gene match: 10.

This clonotype was picked up a small number of times. CDR3 nucleotides: TGTGCCATCAGGGGGGGTGGTGAGCAGTTCTTC. Its translation: CAIRGGGEQFF. The chain has TRBV10-3 and TRBJ2-1, with D possibly TRBD2 on 6 matching bases. From germline, CDR1 is ENHRY and CDR2 SYGVKD. Between the trimmed V and J ends, which lost 6 bases and 9 bases, there was a span of 9 bases. The CDR3 covers 11 residues.

V gene TRBV7-8 combines with J gene TRBJ2-5; D not resolved. Between the trimmed V and J ends, which lost 1 base and 5 bases, there was a span of 14 bases. Per the germline V gene, CDR1 is SGHVS and CDR2 is FQNEAQ. There are 15 residues in the CDR3. The CDR3 spells CASSLVLKPGETQYF. CDR3 coding DNA: TGTGCCAGCAGCTTAGTTCTCAAACCGGGTGAGACCCAGTACTTC.

This clonotype was observed a few times. J is TRBJ1-2 and V is TRBV5-5; maybe TRBD1 (5 bases). The CDR3 spans 15 residues. V was cut by 1 base and J by 6 bases, with 16 bases left in between. The V gene's germline CDR1 is SGHKS and CDR2 YYEKEE (reference sequence). CDR3 protein: CASSLNAFGGDGYTF. DNA for the CDR3: TGTGCCAGCAGCTTGAATGCATTTGGGGGGGATGGCTACACCTTC.

This clonotype was seen a few times. This chain links TRBV28 with TRBJ2-7; D is undetermined. CDR1 is MDHEN and CDR2 is SYDVKM in the germline V gene. The CDR3 runs 13 residues. V was trimmed by 3 bases and J by 0 bases, leaving 6 bases between them. CDR3 loop: CASSFGNSYEQYV. CDR3 coding DNA: TGTGCCAGCAGTTTTGGGAACTCCTACGAGCAGTACGTC.

This clonotype turned up a few times. The genes are TRBV29-1 and TRBJ1-1; a possible D gene is TRBD1 (5 bases). Trimming removed 7 bases from V and 3 bases from J, with 18 bases in between. CDR3 length equals 14 residues. Germline CDR1 is SQVTM and CDR2 is ANQGSEA. The CDR3, as DNA: TGCAGCGCCCACTCCCCGGGGCTTGACACTGAAGCTTTCTTT. Encoded protein: CSAHSPGLDTEAFF.

This sequence joins TRBV6-2 or TRBV6-3 and TRBJ2-1; D gene uncertain. V lost 7 bases, J lost 4 bases, and 20 bases lay in between. Germline values: CDR1 MNHEY, CDR2 SVGEGT. This CDR3 is built from 16 residues. CDR3 region: CASIPTQVRSYNEQFF. The CDR3 nucleotides are TGTGCCAGCATCCCTACCCAGGTGAGATCGTACAATGAGCAGTTCTTC.

V gene TRBV12-3 or TRBV12-4 combines with J gene TRBJ2-4; the D gene could be TRBD1 or TRBD2 (5 bases each). CDR3 length equals 20 residues. The ends were cut back, 0 bases at V and 1 base at J, with 22 bases in the middle. CDR3 loop: CASSLAYGTEAFAAKNIQYF. The CDR3 DNA reads as TGTGCCAGCAGTTTAGCGTACGGGACCGAGGCGTTCGCGGCCAAAAACATTCAGTACTTC.